This entry is about one TCR beta chain. As originally analysed: The authors estimated nucleated cell counts from reference gene primer amplification. Produced via immunoSEQ multiplex PCR; TCRdb's table is partial and in-frame only. That table gives V, J and clone size, and the DNA gave D and trimming. The sample has about 87,000 clones; 80% are singletons. This entry is derived from a study of blood T cell repertoires in COVID-19. For the study at large: COVID-19 samples collected from the United States, Italy and Spain covered acute and convalescent phases. Sample material is recorded as cDNA or gDNA derived from T cells, B-cell-depleted T cells, or PBMCs.

CDR1 is MDHEN, CDR2 SYDVKM, per germline. V shed 6 bases and J 2 bases; nucleotides not matched to a gene: 6. CDR3 length: 14 residues. The TCR sequence derives from a woman of 80 years or more with active or convalescent COVID-19. Sequenced material: peripheral blood. V is TRBV28 and J is TRBJ2-5, with 7 bases fitting TRBD2. CDR3 loop: CASRSGVVQETQYF. DNA for the CDR3: TGTGCCAGCAGGAGCGGGGTAGTACAAGAGACCCAGTACTTC. The entire variable domain, with the rest obtained from reference TRBV28 and TRBJ2-5, is as follows: DVKVTQSSRYLVKRTGEKVFLECVQDMDHENMFWYRQDPGLGLRLIYFSYDVKMKEKGDIPEGYSVSREKKERFSLILESASTNQTSMYLCASRSGVVQETQYFGPGTRLLVL.